This T cell receptor (beta chain) was recorded in a study of CD8 T cells in Susac syndrome. After extraction with the RNeasy kit, roughly 0.5 to 1 ug of the RNA was reverse transcribed using random hexamers. TCRdb passed the immunoSEQ multiplex PCR reads through MiXCR, listing each CDR3 protein once. The sample contains approximately 53,000 distinct CDR3 sequences, roughly 93% of which appear only once. The trim removed 4 bases at V and 8 bases at J, leaving 7 bases unmatched. The CDR3 covers 13 residues. Germline V gene data show CDR1 as MGHDK and CDR2 as SYGVNS. The chain carries TRBV25-1 and TRBJ1-1; 7 bases map to TRBD1. The clonotype originates from a human donor with multiple sclerosis. Sequencing input: CD8+ T cells from PBMCs. CDR3 sequence reads: CASSGSRDREAFF. CDR3 DNA: TGTGCCAGCAGTGGTTCCCGGGACAGAGAAGCTTTCTTT.